Presented here are 3 T cell receptor beta chains from one specimen sequenced in a study of T cell responses to AZD1222 COVID-19 vaccine. The table came from immunoSEQ multiplex PCR; TCRdb's copy has only in-frame clones and leaves some out. The data contain about 110,000 clones, around nine tenths of them singletons. The sequencing here drew on peripheral blood, taken on day 0 of MenACWY control vaccination. The receptor source for this set is an adult in good health.

J is TRBJ2-7 and V is TRBV29-1; tentatively, D is TRBD1 or TRBD2 (5 bases each). This CDR3 is 14 amino acids long. Germline CDR1 is SQVTM and CDR2 is ANQGSEA. V gave up 2 bases and J gave up 3 bases, with 14 bases separating them. Here the CDR3 reads CSVERRDGVYEQYF. The CDR3 DNA follows: TGCAGCGTTGAAAGACGGGACGGAGTCTACGAGCAGTACTTC.

The chain combines TRBV2 with TRBJ2-2; D perhaps matches TRBD2 (5 bases). In germline, CDR1 is SNHLY, CDR2 FYNNEI. This CDR3 region has 12 residues. The CDR3 DNA reads TGTGCGGTCCGGGGTCCCACCGGGGAGCTGTTTTTT. As protein: CAVRGPTGELFF.

The chain uses TRBV7-9 and TRBJ1-1, with D possibly TRBD1 on 6 matching bases. Trimming took 4 bases from V and 4 from J, leaving 16 bases between them. Germline assignment: CDR1 SEHNR and CDR2 FQNEAQ (reference sequence). The CDR3 length is 15 residues. CDR3 protein: CASSSFRGAGTEAFF. The CDR3, as DNA: TGTGCCAGCAGCTCCTTTCGGGGGGCCGGCACTGAAGCTTTCTTT.